This T cell receptor (beta chain) was sequenced for a study of siplizumab effects on memory and regulatory T cells. Profiling relied on immunoSEQ multiplex PCR, and the TCRdb table lists in-frame clones only, not all of them. The sample includes tens of thousands of clones, about 91% seen only once; the top ten take approximately 1.5%. General observations from the study: Controls showed an average of around 30% Treg-derived mappable alloreactive CD4+ clones, while siplizumab showed approximately 69%. Naive T cells, seemingly more diverse than memory cells, seemed major alloresponse contributors. Just a small share of alloreactive clones was traced back to unstimulated subsets.

Comment on this clone: Its antigen is undetermined.

Between the trimmed V and J ends, which lost 5 bases and 5 bases, there was a span of 22 bases. This CDR3 has 18 residues. Germline CDR1 is MGHRA and CDR2 is YSYEKL. The receptor was derived from a human donor in good health. The chain combines TRBV4-1 with TRBJ2-6; D remains ambiguous. Material for sequencing was Tregs sorted from blood. CDR3 bases: TGCGCCAGCAGCATAGCCAGCGAACCACAAAGTCGGGCCAACGTCCTGACTTTC. This codes for CASSIASEPQSRANVLTF.